This T cell receptor (beta chain) was retrieved from a study of blood T cell repertoires in COVID-19. Looking at the study overall: From the United States, Italy and Spain came samples of acute and convalescent COVID-19. Nucleic acid was either cDNA or gDNA, and it came from T cells, B-cell-depleted T cells, or PBMCs.

This clone showed up just a few times. The CDR3 runs 15 residues. The V gene's germline CDR1 is SQVTM and CDR2 ANQGSEA. Trimming removed 5 bases from V and 1 base from J, with 15 bases in between. The table came from immunoSEQ multiplex PCR; TCRdb's copy has only in-frame clones and leaves some out. The sample contains just under 95,000 clones, 75% to 85% of which appear only once. This TCR derives from a human donor in a cohort sampled during active COVID-19. The chain combines TRBV29-1 with TRBJ2-1, with D hard to call. Sequenced: peripheral blood. CDR3 sequence (DNA): TGCAGCGTTTTAAAAGCCTTTCGATCCTACAATGAGCAGTTCTTC. Encoded protein: CSVLKAFRSYNEQFF.